This paragraph reports one TCR beta chain. No antigen is known for it. TCRdb's copy holds only in-frame clones and misses some; the assay was immunoSEQ multiplex PCR. The repertoire holds around 180,000 clones, with approximately 86% as singletons. This entry is derived from a study of T cell responses to AZD1222 COVID-19 vaccine. Study-wide results and caveats: Only a handful of AZD1222 recipients, several in all, had baseline seropositivity. Donor demographics were predominantly white British with a female majority; clonal diversity may be underestimated.

V was pared by 4 bases and J by 0 bases, with 8 bases between. Germline-derived CDR1 and CDR2 are SGHDT and YYEEEE. The CDR3 is 15 residues long. V and J are TRBV5-6 and TRBJ2-6, with D unresolved. This specimen consisted of peripheral blood, obtained on day 0 of AZD1222 vaccination. This TCR was sampled from an adult in good health. This CDR3 is CASSVTASGANVLTF. The DNA of the CDR3 is TGTGCCAGCAGCGTTACAGCCTCTGGGGCCAACGTCCTGACTTTC.